This T cell receptor (beta chain) was captured by sequencing in a study of response to subunit inactivated influenza vaccine. TCRdb reanalysed the RT-PCR reads using MiXCR and keeps one entry per CDR3 protein. The sample lists about 650,000 distinct CDR3 sequences, 13% to 15% occurring once. The germline gives CDR1 MNHEY, CDR2 SVGEGT. Trimming removed 6 bases from V and 0 bases from J; junction bases left unmatched: 9. The CDR3 spans 17 residues. As for this clonotype: The antigen is not known.

Overall study results and limits: Few new T cells, the authors suggested, are recruited by each seasonal influenza vaccination.

V usage is TRBV6-2 or TRBV6-3 and J usage is TRBJ2-3; TRBD2 matches 10 bases. This specimen consisted of PBMCs from blood, obtained about 14 days before vaccination. The receptor was isolated from a man aged 45 to 65 who received an inactivated influenza vaccine. DNA for the CDR3: TGTGCCAGCAGCTTTCGACTAGCGGGCACTAGCACAGATACGCAGTATTTT. It translates to CASSFRLAGTSTDTQYF.